The rows below give T cell receptor beta chains drawn from one sample of a study of T cell responses to AZD1222 COVID-19 vaccine. Sequencing was performed with immunoSEQ multiplex PCR; in TCRdb, only in-frame clones are kept and a portion is missing. The table has 140,000 or so clones, about 90% seen once. This material consisted of peripheral blood, taken 28 days after the second dose of the MenACWY control vaccine. The source of these receptors is an adult who received the MenACWY meningococcal vaccine as a control. Both conserved end residues are part of each CDR3. A D gene is named only where the DNA matches it firmly. The listing skips clone size in some rows; elsewhere it reads once, few, many or a size class.

j_call d_call clone_size v_call cdr3_aa cdr3_nt
TRBJ1-4 NA NA TRBV6-2/TRBV6-3 CASSPLAVANEKLFF TGTGCCAGCAGTCCACTTGCGGTGGCTAATGAAAAACTGTTTTTT
TRBJ1-5 NA NA TRBV7-9 CASSSPARDQPQHF TGTGCCAGCAGCAGCCCGGCCCGAGATCAGCCCCAGCATTTT
TRBJ2-2 NA NA TRBV5-1 CASSVSDAGELFF TGCGCCAGCAGCGTTAGCGATGCCGGGGAGCTGTTTTTT
TRBJ1-1 NA NA TRBV11-2 CASSSGTTEAFF TGTGCCAGCAGCTCCGGGACCACTGAAGCTTTCTTT
TRBJ1-2 TRBD1 NA TRBV9 CASSVDLDRGYGYTF TGTGCCAGCAGCGTAGATCTCGACAGGGGCTATGGCTACACCTTC
TRBJ1-1 NA NA TRBV6-5 CASSRTPTMNTEAFF TGTGCCAGCAGTCGTACACCAACCATGAACACTGAAGCTTTCTTT
TRBJ2-3 NA NA TRBV19 CASSISSSDTQYF TGTGCCAGTAGTATAAGTTCATCGGATACGCAGTATTTT
TRBJ2-7 TRBD1 NA TRBV7-2 CASSLPDRVYEQYF TGTGCCAGCAGCCTGCCGGACAGGGTCTACGAGCAGTACTTC
TRBJ1-1 TRBD1 NA TRBV19 CASSATGTVWNTEAFF TGTGCCAGTAGTGCTACCGGGACAGTCTGGAACACTGAAGCTTTCTTT
TRBJ1-5 NA NA TRBV6-1 CASSEEVFSNQPQHF TGTGCCAGCAGTGAAGAGGTCTTTAGCAATCAGCCCCAGCATTTT
TRBJ1-2 NA NA TRBV14 CASSQTVDGFYGYTF TGTGCCAGCAGCCAAACAGTCGACGGCTTCTATGGCTACACCTTC
TRBJ1-5 NA once TRBV5-4 CASSLGPDGPGPQHF TGTGCCAGCAGCTTGGGGCCCGACGGGCCGGGGCCCCAGCATTTT
TRBJ2-1 NA NA TRBV28 CASSLVGAGEQFF TGTGCCAGCAGTTTAGTCGGCGCAGGAGAGCAGTTCTTC
TRBJ1-6 TRBD1 NA TRBV10-2 CASRGQGVNNSPLHF TGCGCCAGCAGGGGACAGGGGGTGAATAATTCACCCCTCCACTTT